The 30 T cell receptor beta chains below all came from one sample that was sequenced in a study of shared T cell receptors in the human thymus. Data came from immunoSEQ multiplex PCR; TCRdb stores just in-frame clones and leaves some out. The data hold 600,000 to 900,000 clones, with 80% to 90% observed a single time. The same data also went into a second study, on human thymus T cells.

The sequenced sample consisted of thymocytes. The receptor source for this set is a girl under three years old with a congenital heart defect.

This clone came up once. This chain uses TRBV7-2 with TRBJ1-4; D call uncertain. Trimming took 2 bases from V and 5 from J, leaving 15 bases between them. This CDR3 has 16 amino acids. Germline-derived CDR1 and CDR2 are SGHTA and FQGNSA. The CDR3 region is CASSLTMAARNEKLFF. The DNA for the CDR3 is TGTGCCAGCAGCTTAACTATGGCAGCAAGAAATGAAAAACTGTTTTTT. The whole variable domain, filled in from reference TRBV7-2 and TRBJ1-4, reads GAGVSQSPSNKVTEKGKDVELRCDPISGHTALYWYRQSLGQGLEFLIYFQGNSAPDKSGLPSDRFSAERTGGSVSTLTIQRTQQEDSAVYLCASSLTMAARNEKLFFGSGTQLSVL.

V gene TRBV19 combines with J gene TRBJ2-2, with D tentatively TRBD2 (6 bases). The CDR3 loop spans 17 amino acids. With 8 bases removed from V and 5 bases from J, the gap between germline ends came to 24 bases. CDR1 LNHDA and CDR2 SQIVND come from the germline V gene (reference sequence). The CDR3 nucleotides are TGTGCCAGTTCCCACCCTGGCGGTCCGGGGGTGACCGGGGAGCTGTTTTTT. Amino acid sequence: CASSHPGGPGVTGELFF.

The genes are TRBV30 and TRBJ1-2; D gene ambiguous. The germline V gene encodes CDR1 GTSNPN and CDR2 SVGIG (reference sequence). This CDR3 spans 10 amino acids. Trimming took off 3 bases at V and 8 bases at J, with 7 bases between the two ends. The CDR3, as DNA: TGTGCCTGGAGGGGCAGCGGCTACACCTTC. Protein product: CAWRGSGYTF.

CDR3 in amino acids: CASRMVDRGSDTQYF. The CDR3 DNA sequence: TGTGCCAGCAGAATGGTCGACAGGGGTTCAGATACGCAGTATTTT. The J gene is TRBJ2-3, the V gene TRBV6-1; 8 bases map to TRBD1. In germline, CDR1 is MNHNS, CDR2 SASEGT. The CDR3 extends over 15 amino acids. The trim removed 6 bases at V and 4 bases at J, leaving 9 bases unmatched.

The chain has TRBV27 and TRBJ1-2; 9 nucleotides agree with TRBD1. Germline lookup yields CDR1 MNHEY and CDR2 SMNVEV (reference sequence). The CDR3 covers 15 residues. Trimming removed 4 bases from V and 6 bases from J; junction bases left unmatched: 9. The chain's CDR3 is CASSCLPGTGNGYTF. The CDR3 DNA reads TGTGCCAGCAGTTGTCTCCCCGGGACAGGGAATGGCTACACCTTC.

V is TRBV25-1 and J is TRBJ1-3; D is unresolved. Trimming left V 1 base short and J 4 bases short, with 17 bases between. This CDR3 region has 17 residues. Germline V gene sequence: CDR1 MGHDK, CDR2 SYGVNS. The CDR3 reads CASSEWRERAEGNTIYF. The CDR3, as DNA: TGTGCCAGCAGTGAATGGAGAGAGCGGGCAGAAGGAAACACCATATATTTT. The variable domain in full, with the rest retrieved from reference TRBV25-1 and TRBJ1-3, is EADIYQTPRYLVIGTGKKITLECSQTMGHDKMYWYQQDPGMELHLIHYSYGVNSTEKGDLSSESTVSRIRTEHFPLTLESARPSHTSQYLCASSEWRERAEGNTIYFGEGSWLTVV.

V usage is TRBV19 and J usage is TRBJ1-1; TRBD1 matches 10 bases. Trimming took 5 bases from V and 8 from J; bases not matched to a gene: 8. Germline CDR1 is LNHDA and CDR2 is SQIVND (reference sequence). The CDR3 spans 14 residues. CDR3 amino acids: CASSSRDRGLEAFF. The CDR3 bases are TGTGCCAGTAGTTCCCGGGACAGGGGACTCGAAGCTTTCTTT.

The chain recombines TRBV5-1 with TRBJ1-1; possibly TRBD1 for D (6 bases). This CDR3 spans 21 amino acids. Trimming removed 0 bases from V and 3 bases from J, with 30 bases in between. Germline V gives CDR1 SGHRS, CDR2 YFSETQ. The CDR3 reads CASSLAGAGVIDDFSYTEAFF. CDR3 nucleotides: TGCGCCAGCAGCTTGGCCGGAGCAGGGGTGATTGATGACTTCTCGTACACTGAAGCTTTCTTT.

This chain connects TRBV29-1 to TRBJ2-7; TRBD1 matches 9 bases. This CDR3 is 16 amino acids long. The V and J ends lost 6 bases and 1 base, in that order; junction bases with no gene match: 13. Germline loops: CDR1 SQVTM, CDR2 ANQGSEA. This CDR3 reads CSVGQGSNRKSYEQYF. In nucleotides, the CDR3 is TGCAGCGTCGGACAGGGGTCAAACAGGAAGTCCTACGAGCAGTACTTC.

V gene TRBV20-1 combines with J gene TRBJ2-7; perhaps TRBD1 as D (5 bases). Germline V gives CDR1 DFQATT, CDR2 SNEGSKA (reference sequence). This CDR3 has 11 amino acids. Trimming removed 3 bases from V and 6 bases from J, with 9 bases in between. The CDR3 loop reads CSARDIVEQYF. The CDR3 DNA reads TGCAGTGCTAGGGACATAGTCGAGCAGTACTTC.

The genes are TRBV6-1 and TRBJ2-5; 7 nucleotides match TRBD2. The germline gives CDR1 MNHNS, CDR2 SASEGT. This CDR3 has 15 residues. V dropped 1 base and J dropped 5; count of bases not matched to a gene: 7. The CDR3: CASSEGGGISETQYF. For the CDR3, the DNA is TGTGCCAGCAGTGAAGGGGGAGGGATTTCGGAGACCCAGTACTTC.

The chain links TRBV19 to TRBJ1-3; 7 nucleotides align to TRBD1. CDR1 and CDR2 (germline): LNHDA, SQIVND (reference sequence). V gave up 5 bases and J gave up 0 bases; unmatched junction bases: 7. CDR3 length: 16 residues. The CDR3 region has the DNA TGTGCCAGTAGTGTCTACAGGGGACTCTCTGGAAACACCATATATTTT. Protein: CASSVYRGLSGNTIYF. The whole variable domain, filled in from reference TRBV19 and TRBJ1-3, reads DGGITQSPKYLFRKEGQNVTLSCEQNLNHDAMYWYRQDPGQGLRLIYYSQIVNDFQKGDIAEGYSVSREKKESFPLTVTSAQKNPTAFYLCASSVYRGLSGNTIYFGEGSWLTVV.

The rearrangement links TRBV6-1 to TRBJ2-7; D is ambiguous. Germline V gene sequence: CDR1 MNHNS, CDR2 SASEGT. This CDR3 has 13 residues. Trimming cost V 2 bases and J 3 bases, with 8 bases left between them. The CDR3 DNA is TGTGCCAGCAGTGAATATGGCTTCTACGAGCAGTACTTC. Its translation: CASSEYGFYEQYF.

CDR3 protein: CASSLRTDQNSPLHF. The CDR3 bases are TGTGCCAGCAGCTTACGGACAGATCAGAATTCACCCCTCCACTTT. The chain carries TRBV11-2 and TRBJ1-6, with D maybe TRBD1 (6 bases). The V end lost 2 bases, the J end lost 7 bases, and 12 bases lay between the germline ends. This CDR3 contains 15 residues. Germline lookup yields CDR1 SGHAT and CDR2 FQNNGV.

The chain links TRBV6-5 to TRBJ1-1; no clear D. From germline, CDR1 is MNHEY and CDR2 SVGAGI. This CDR3 region has 11 residues. V gave up 2 bases and J gave up 10 bases, with 8 bases separating them. The CDR3, as DNA: TGTGCCAGCAGTTACGGTGGGAGAGCTTTCTTT. It yields the protein CASSYGGRAFF.

This chain links TRBV30 with TRBJ2-5, with D perhaps TRBD1 (5 bases). Germline V gene lookup returns CDR1 GTSNPN and CDR2 SVGIG (reference sequence). V was trimmed by 0 bases and J by 5 bases, leaving 16 bases between them. The CDR3 spans 15 residues. CDR3 nucleotide sequence: TGTGCCTGGAGTGTAGGGGCGTCCCCAGGGGAGACCCAGTACTTC. As protein: CAWSVGASPGETQYF.

The V and J genes are TRBV4-3 and TRBJ2-5; D is perhaps TRBD2 (6 bases). The CDR3 is 16 residues long. Trimming removed 2 bases from V and 4 bases from J, with 17 bases in between. In germline, CDR1 is LGHNA, CDR2 YSLEER. CDR3: CASSQSLFLGGETQYF. The CDR3 region has the DNA TGCGCCAGCAGCCAATCTCTGTTTCTCGGGGGAGAGACCCAGTACTTC.

The chain is built from TRBV5-1 and TRBJ2-1; 7 bases align to TRBD1. With V trimmed by 4 bases and J by 12 bases, 10 bases remained unmatched. The CDR3 extends over 13 amino acids. The germline CDR1 and CDR2 sequences are SGHRS and YFSETQ. The CDR3 DNA is TGCGCCAGCAGCCATATGAAACGGGACAGGCAGTTCTTC. Translating it yields CASSHMKRDRQFF.

The genes are TRBV18 and TRBJ2-7; TRBD1 matches 9 bases. Germline trimming cut 5 bases from V and 2 bases from J; bases unmatched to any gene: 7. Per the germline V gene, CDR1 is KGHSH and CDR2 is LQKENI. CDR3 length equals 15 residues. The DNA for the CDR3 is TGTGCCAGCTCAACCGGGACAGGGTTAACCTACGAGCAGTACTTC. As protein: CASSTGTGLTYEQYF.

V gene TRBV11-2 combines with J gene TRBJ2-3; 8 bases are a match to TRBD2. The CDR3 has 17 amino acids. The V and J ends lost 1 base and 2 bases, in that order; junction bases with no gene match: 8. Germline CDR1 SGHAT, CDR2 FQNNGV. CDR3 in amino acids: CASSLGGVGLDTDTQYF. CDR3 in DNA: TGTGCCAGCAGCTTAGGAGGCGTGGGACTAGACACAGATACGCAGTATTTT.

This rearrangement joins TRBV28 to TRBJ2-1; a possible D gene is TRBD1 (6 bases). The CDR3 contains 15 residues. V was pared by 3 bases and J by 1 base, with 10 bases between. Germline loops: CDR1 MDHEN, CDR2 SYDVKM. CDR3 DNA: TGTGCCAGCAGTTTTGGGCAGGGGTCCTACAATGAGCAGTTCTTC. The encoded protein is CASSFGQGSYNEQFF.

The J gene is TRBJ1-1, the V gene TRBV27; 7 bases are a match to TRBD1. Germline assignment: CDR1 MNHEY and CDR2 SMNVEV (reference sequence). V trimming: 6 bases; J trimming: 3 bases; junction bases outside the gene matches: 10. The CDR3 is 15 amino acids. The CDR3 region is CASRHGTGVDTEAFF. CDR3 coding DNA: TGTGCCAGCAGGCACGGAACAGGGGTGGACACTGAAGCTTTCTTT.

This chain uses TRBV5-6 with TRBJ2-7, with 8 positions matching TRBD2. The V gene's germline CDR1 is SGHDT and CDR2 YYEEEE. The CDR3 sequence is 14 residues long. J was trimmed by 6 bases and V by 4 bases; bases with no gene match: 9. Here the CDR3 reads CASSTNGGVFEQYF. In nucleotides, the CDR3 is TGTGCCAGCAGCACCAACGGGGGGGTTTTCGAGCAGTACTTC.

The chain combines TRBV2 with TRBJ1-2, with D possibly being TRBD1 (6 bases). The germline CDR1 and CDR2 sequences are SNHLY and FYNNEI. CDR3 length: 14 residues. Written as DNA, the CDR3 is TGTGCGAGGCAGACAGGTCGGTCCCCAAGGGGCTACACCTTC. Translation gives CARQTGRSPRGYTF.

The chain combines TRBV6-1 with TRBJ1-4; D gene uncertain. Per germline, CDR1 MNHNS and CDR2 SASEGT. The CDR3 totals 14 residues. Trimming stripped 2 bases from V and 8 bases from J, with 12 bases between. The CDR3 DNA reads TGTGCCAGCAGTGAAAGCCAGGATTGCGAAAAACTGTTTTTT. Amino acids: CASSESQDCEKLFF.

This sequence joins TRBV5-8 and TRBJ2-2, with D hard to call. Germline CDR1 is SGHTS and CDR2 is YDEGEE. V was pared by 0 bases and J by 2 bases, with 2 bases between. The CDR3 has 13 amino acids. CDR3 nucleotide sequence: TGTGCCAGCAGCTTGGTAAACACCGGGGAGCTGTTTTTT. Translation gives CASSLVNTGELFF.

The chain carries TRBV5-1 and TRBJ1-1, with 10 nucleotides matching TRBD1. This CDR3 contains 17 residues. Per germline, CDR1 SGHRS and CDR2 YFSETQ. After removal of 4 bases from V and 0 bases from J, the junction contained 9 bases not matched to a gene. The CDR3 here is CASSAEGTGVMNTEAFF. CDR3 nucleotide sequence: TGCGCCAGCAGCGCGGAGGGGACAGGGGTCATGAACACTGAAGCTTTCTTT.

The CDR3 here is CASIRGRTEAFF. CDR3 coding DNA: TGTGCCAGTATTCGGGGGAGGACTGAAGCTTTCTTT. The J gene is TRBJ1-1, the V gene TRBV19, with D perhaps matching TRBD1 (5 bases). The CDR3 is 12 residues long. Germline V CDR1 and CDR2: LNHDA, SQIVND (reference sequence). V was trimmed by 7 bases and J by 5 bases, leaving 11 bases between them.

This chain's CDR3 is CASSGGADTQYF. DNA for the CDR3: TGTGCCAGCAGCGGCGGGGCAGATACGCAGTATTTT. This rearrangement joins TRBV13 to TRBJ2-3; D perhaps matches TRBD2 (6 bases). The germline V gene encodes CDR1 PRHDT and CDR2 FYEKMQ (reference sequence). V was clipped by 5 bases and J by 4 bases, with 7 bases between them. This CDR3 comprises 12 residues.

This chain connects TRBV27 to TRBJ1-1; possible D gene TRBD1, 5 bases. CDR3 length: 16 amino acids. The V gene's germline CDR1 is MNHEY and CDR2 SMNVEV (reference sequence). V lost 2 bases and J lost 1, with 14 bases in between. CDR3 coding DNA: TGTGCCAGCAGTTTACGCGGGGACGTACAGAACACTGAAGCTTTCTTT. Encoded protein: CASSLRGDVQNTEAFF.